A selection of T cell receptor beta chains follows, all from one sample in a study of human T cells and chemical hapten exposure. TCRdb re-called the RACE reads through MiXCR, storing one row per CDR3 protein. The sample records tens of thousands of distinct CDR3 sequences, roughly a tenth being singletons. The material was whole blood, obtained in connection with sensitization to the hapten diphenylcyclopropenone (DPC). The origin of the receptors is a woman aged 45-60 years with alopecia areata. Some clones in this sample may be carry-over from other donors' samples. Both conserved end residues are part of each CDR3.

CDR3 length: 14; V gene: TRBV6-5; CDR3 protein: CASARGRSYNEQFF
CDR3 length: 13; V gene: TRBV7-9; CDR3 protein: CASSRYTGDPQHF
CDR3 length: 11; V gene: TRBV29-1; CDR3 protein: CSARFNTEAFF
CDR3 length: 17; V gene: TRBV18; CDR3 protein: CASSPGTGEFGNQPQHF
CDR3 length: 18; V gene: TRBV7-3; CDR3 protein: CASSQGPGTESANYGYTF
CDR3 length: 15; V gene: TRBV6-2/TRBV6-3; CDR3 protein: CASSRSGGHFDEQFF
CDR3 length: 15; V gene: TRBV27; CDR3 protein: CASRGDRRDNQPQHF
CDR3 length: 13; V gene: TRBV28; CDR3 protein: CASSIAGAPGYTF
CDR3 length: 13; V gene: TRBV9; CDR3 protein: CASSVVGLNEQFF
CDR3 length: 15; V gene: TRBV7-8; CDR3 protein: CASSPNRGPNEKLFF
CDR3 length: 14; V gene: TRBV5-1; CDR3 protein: CASSLKSPWEKLFF
CDR3 length: 10; V gene: TRBV28; CDR3 protein: CASSGFEAFF
CDR3 length: 15; V gene: TRBV20-1; CDR3 protein: CSARDAGGPNYGYTF
CDR3 length: 13; V gene: TRBV18; CDR3 protein: CASQSSINTEAFF
CDR3 length: 15; V gene: TRBV5-4; CDR3 protein: CASSFTSGPNNEQFF
CDR3 length: 15; V gene: TRBV4-3; CDR3 protein: CASSQSPGRLNEQYF
CDR3 length: 15; V gene: TRBV18; CDR3 protein: CASYQDSGRAYGYTF
CDR3 length: 16; V gene: TRBV5-6; CDR3 protein: CASSPGPRRSYNEQFF
CDR3 length: 16; V gene: TRBV6-5; CDR3 protein: CASSYRQGMNNSPLHF
CDR3 length: 16; V gene: TRBV19; CDR3 protein: CASSVSSGTSTDTQYF
CDR3 length: 13; V gene: TRBV20-1; CDR3 protein: CSADSTGTAGYTF
CDR3 length: 15; V gene: TRBV27; CDR3 protein: CASSKSGTVSYEQYF
CDR3 length: 13; V gene: TRBV3-1; CDR3 protein: CASSQRERNEQFF
CDR3 length: 17; V gene: TRBV4-2; CDR3 protein: CASSQGGWSGEFYEQYF
CDR3 length: 15; V gene: TRBV29-1; CDR3 protein: CSVFSGTESSYEQYF
CDR3 length: 12; V gene: TRBV10-3; CDR3 protein: CAIAGQRTEAFF
CDR3 length: 16; V gene: TRBV4-1; CDR3 protein: CASSQPRQGRYNEQFF
CDR3 length: 15; V gene: TRBV7-2; CDR3 protein: CASNQRGLPKDEQFF
CDR3 length: 13; V gene: TRBV6-2/TRBV6-3; CDR3 protein: CASSLTGDYGYTF
CDR3 length: 14; V gene: TRBV29-1; CDR3 protein: CSVETSGTTDTQYF
CDR3 length: 16; V gene: TRBV3-1; CDR3 protein: CASSHFGTGVTGELFF
CDR3 length: 17; V gene: TRBV4-3; CDR3 protein: CASSQDYPRLSIETQYF
CDR3 length: 15; V gene: TRBV3-1; CDR3 protein: CASSPVGVQPYEQYF
CDR3 length: 15; V gene: TRBV12-3/TRBV12-4; CDR3 protein: CASSLVGRAAQPQHF
CDR3 length: 11; V gene: TRBV6-1; CDR3 protein: CASSTNYGYTF
CDR3 length: 12; V gene: TRBV5-1; CDR3 protein: CASSLKGTEAFF
CDR3 length: 18; V gene: TRBV11-2; CDR3 protein: CASSLGRSLAGNTDTQYF
CDR3 length: 13; V gene: TRBV6-5; CDR3 protein: CASNQPGVSEQYF
CDR3 length: 14; V gene: TRBV12-3/TRBV12-4; CDR3 protein: CASSQDRASYEQYF
CDR3 length: 16; V gene: TRBV28; CDR3 protein: CASSLSSGTGETEAFF
CDR3 length: 15; V gene: TRBV11-1; CDR3 protein: CASRPLGGSYNEQFF
CDR3 length: 15; V gene: TRBV7-2; CDR3 protein: CASSFSLPRADTQYF
CDR3 length: 11; V gene: TRBV14; CDR3 protein: CASSQAREQFF
CDR3 length: 13; V gene: TRBV20-1; CDR3 protein: CSARATGSWEAFF
CDR3 length: 16; V gene: TRBV20-1; CDR3 protein: CSARDQGTGNNSPLHF
CDR3 length: 15; V gene: TRBV6-1; CDR3 protein: CASSEALSSGNTIYF
CDR3 length: 14; V gene: TRBV9; CDR3 protein: CASSVYQRADTQYF
CDR3 length: 16; V gene: TRBV29-1; CDR3 protein: CSVNRASIGENTEAFF
CDR3 length: 14; V gene: TRBV20-1; CDR3 protein: CSAAPDRGFQPQHF
CDR3 length: 14; V gene: TRBV12-3/TRBV12-4; CDR3 protein: CASIPIFPSVQAFF
CDR3 length: 16; V gene: TRBV7-8; CDR3 protein: CASSLRSRDRAEKLFF
CDR3 length: 15; V gene: TRBV28; CDR3 protein: CASSSRDQSNYGYTF